A single sample gave rise to the 12 T cell receptor beta chains below, sequenced in a study of beta chain features in type 1 diabetes. Findings and caveats of the study: Shortening of TCRB CDR3s, moderate but significant, appeared in all four CD4+ subsets of Type 1 diabetes patients.

cDNA synthesis used the whole RNA isolate, giving expressed TCRB sequences. Using immunoSEQ multiplex PCR, the repertoire was profiled, and TCRdb retains in-frame clones only, with some absent. The sample records hundreds of thousands of clones, around 15% being singletons. No antigens are known for them. The specimen was naive CD4+ T cells from blood. These receptors originate from a man aged 18-30 years with type 1 diabetes.

This clone was observed a few times. The V gene is TRBV29-1, the J gene TRBJ1-1; no reliable D call. V gave up 3 bases and J gave up 2 bases, with 1 base separating them. This CDR3 is built from 10 residues. Germline CDR1 SQVTM, CDR2 ANQGSEA. CDR3 in DNA: TGCAGCGTTGATAACACTGAAGCTTTCTTT. Translated, it gives CSVDNTEAFF.

The genes are TRBV19 and TRBJ1-2, with TRBD1 as a possible D gene (6 bases). Germline loops: CDR1 LNHDA, CDR2 SQIVND (reference sequence). The CDR3 loop spans 11 amino acids. Trimming cost V 7 bases and J 8 bases, with 11 bases left between them. In DNA form, the CDR3 reads TGTGCCAGTACGGGGGCGGAAGGCTACACCTTC. Translation: CASTGAEGYTF.

This clone was seen only a few times. The chain has TRBV7-9 and TRBJ2-7, with D unresolved. V was trimmed by 0 bases and J by 0 bases, leaving 6 bases between them. This CDR3 is 14 amino acids long. Per the germline V gene, CDR1 is SEHNR and CDR2 is FQNEAQ (reference sequence). The CDR3 spells CASSLASGSYEQYF. The CDR3 region has the DNA TGTGCCAGCAGCTTAGCGTCGGGCTCCTACGAGCAGTACTTC.

This clone was observed a few times. The rearrangement links TRBV2 to TRBJ1-6; perhaps TRBD1 as D (6 bases). There are 16 residues in the CDR3. Germline CDR1 and CDR2: SNHLY and FYNNEI. V shed 8 bases and J shed 6 bases, with 20 bases lying between them. This chain's CDR3 is CASGRGHQISNSPLHF. CDR3 sequence (DNA): TGTGCCAGCGGCAGGGGTCATCAGATTAGTAATTCACCCCTCCACTTT. Looking up the rest from reference TRBV2 and TRBJ1-6 gives the full variable domain: EPEVTQTPSHQVTQMGQEVILRCVPISNHLYFYWYRQILGQKVEFLVSFYNNEISEKSEIFDDQFSVERPDGSNFTLKIRSTKLEDSAMYFCASGRGHQISNSPLHFGNGTRLTVT.

In this sample, this clone turned up a few times. CDR3 coding DNA: TGCGCCAGCAGCCAAGTAGGCGGGAGCTTGATAGATACGCAGTATTTT. This translates into CASSQVGGSLIDTQYF. The chain uses TRBV4-1 and TRBJ2-3, with 7 bases matching TRBD2. There are 16 residues in the CDR3. The V gene's germline CDR1 is MGHRA and CDR2 YSYEKL. V was clipped by 1 base and J by 5 bases; unmatched bases: 9.

This clone showed up just a few times. The chain uses TRBV5-4 and TRBJ2-1; D remains unclear. The CDR3 is made up of 12 amino acids. Looked up from germline, CDR1 is SGHNT and CDR2 is YYREEE (reference sequence). V was shortened by 0 bases and J by 12 bases, with 10 bases between the two germline ends. CDR3 region: CASSLDGVVQFF. DNA for the CDR3: TGTGCCAGCAGCTTGGACGGAGTAGTGCAGTTCTTC.

The chain combines TRBV27 with TRBJ1-5, with TRBD1 as a possible D gene (5 bases). CDR1 MNHEY and CDR2 SMNVEV come from the germline V gene (reference sequence). V lost 5 bases and J 1 base, leaving 12 bases between the germline ends. The length of the CDR3 is 15 residues. CDR3 in amino acids: CASSGAGLSNQPQHF. CDR3 bases: TGTGCCAGCAGTGGGGCAGGGCTGAGCAATCAGCCCCAGCATTTT.

This clone was detected a few times. The genes are TRBV5-1 and TRBJ1-2, with D maybe TRBD1 (5 bases). The CDR3 covers 14 residues. Germline V gives CDR1 SGHRS, CDR2 YFSETQ. Trimming cost V 0 bases and J 7 bases, with 13 bases left between them. CDR3 DNA: TGCGCCAGCAGCTTGGGCGCAGGACAACTTGGCTACACCTTC. Its translation is CASSLGAGQLGYTF.

The rearrangement links TRBV27 to TRBJ2-7; TRBD1 might be the D (6 bases). With 8 bases removed from V and 0 bases from J, the gap between germline ends came to 17 bases. Per the germline V gene, CDR1 is MNHEY and CDR2 is SMNVEV (reference sequence). The CDR3 runs to 15 residues. The DNA for the CDR3 is TGTGCCAGCTCGATCGACAGGCCCTCCTCCTACGAGCAGTACTTC. Encoded protein: CASSIDRPSSYEQYF.

This clone was seen only a few times. The V and J genes are TRBV5-6 and TRBJ1-3; 7 bases match TRBD1. The junction had 5 bases not matched to a gene; V was cut back by 5 bases and J by 3 bases. The germline CDR1 and CDR2 sequences are SGHDT and YYEEEE. The CDR3 totals 14 residues. The CDR3 sequence is CASSSGTVGNTIYF. The CDR3 bases are TGTGCCAGCAGTTCCGGGACAGTTGGAAACACCATATATTTT.

The V and J genes are TRBV7-2 and TRBJ2-7, with 9 bases lining up with TRBD2. After removal of 3 bases from V and 2 bases from J, the junction contained 8 bases not matched to a gene. Per the germline V gene, CDR1 is SGHTA and CDR2 is FQGNSA. CDR3 size: 16 residues. CDR3 nucleotides: TGTGCCAGCAGCTTTCCCCCTAGCGGGGACCCCTACGAGCAGTACTTC. Protein sequence: CASSFPPSGDPYEQYF.

The V call is TRBV19, the J call TRBJ2-3; D is possibly TRBD2 (5 bases). Germline CDR1 LNHDA, CDR2 SQIVND (reference sequence). The V end was cut by 4 bases, the J end by 2 bases, with 10 bases between. This CDR3 region has 14 residues. CDR3 in DNA: TGTGCCAGTAGTACTAGCTCCGCCACAGATACGCAGTATTTT. Amino acids: CASSTSSATDTQYF.